The rows below give T cell receptor beta chains drawn from one sample of a study of technical replicates of blood from several donors. Assay: immunoSEQ multiplex PCR; the TCRdb copy retains only in-frame clones and omits some. The sample gives about 81,000 clones, more than 90% of which show up once; more than 0.35% is in the top ten. Sequenced sample: T cells isolated from PBMCs. The source is a human donor in good health. The CDR3 runs from the conserved cysteine through the conserved F or W. A D gene is named only where the DNA matches it firmly. Size is stated for part of the rows, as once, few or many counts, or as a class when the clone is expanded.

V,size,D,J,CDR3,DNA
TRBV7-3,-,TRBD1,TRBJ2-1,CASSDGTVYNEQFF,TGTGCCAGCAGCGACGGGACAGTGTACAATGAGCAGTTCTTC
TRBV7-3,-,-,TRBJ2-7,CASSSGMSEEQYF,TGTGCCAGCAGCTCCGGGATGTCTGAAGAGCAGTACTTC
TRBV11-2,-,-,TRBJ2-5,CASSQGVYGSQETQYF,TGTGCCAGCAGCCAGGGGGTTTACGGGAGTCAAGAGACCCAGTACTTC
TRBV11-2,-,TRBD1,TRBJ2-2,CASSSTGQKNTGELFF,TGTGCCAGCAGCTCGACGGGACAGAAGAACACCGGGGAGCTGTTTTTT
TRBV29-1,-,-,TRBJ2-2,CSVGHPARNTGELFF,TGCAGCGTTGGTCACCCCGCCAGGAACACCGGGGAGCTGTTTTTT
TRBV30,-,-,TRBJ2-5,CAWSPFQETQYF,TGTGCCTGGAGTCCATTCCAAGAGACCCAGTACTTC
TRBV7-9,-,TRBD1,TRBJ1-1,CASSLDRGTEAFF,TGTGCCAGCAGCTTAGACAGGGGCACTGAAGCTTTCTTT
TRBV28,-,TRBD2,TRBJ2-5,CASRALWREVEETQYF,TGTGCCAGCAGGGCCCTATGGCGGGAGGTCGAGGAGACCCAGTACTTC
TRBV29-1,-,TRBD2,TRBJ2-7,CSVEKVLAGSSYEQYF,TGCAGCGTTGAAAAGGTCCTAGCGGGGAGCTCCTACGAGCAGTACTTC
TRBV11-3,once,-,TRBJ2-3,CASSLGTLDTQYF,TGTGCCAGCAGCTTAGGGACTCTGGATACGCAGTATTTT
TRBV7-8,-,TRBD2,TRBJ2-7,CASSLLAGYYEQYF,TGTGCCAGCAGCCTCCTAGCGGGGTACTACGAGCAGTACTTC
TRBV19,-,-,TRBJ1-5,CASRNTGEYQPQHF,TGTGCCAGTAGGAACACTGGGGAGTATCAGCCCCAGCATTTT
TRBV7-7,-,-,TRBJ2-7,CASSPGHLSYEQYF,TGTGCCAGCAGCCCGGGACACCTCTCCTACGAGCAGTACTTC
TRBV18,-,-,TRBJ2-3,CASSPIRGSGQDTDTQYF,TGTGCCAGCTCACCAATCAGAGGCAGCGGGCAGGACACAGATACGCAGTATTTT
TRBV6-5,-,TRBD2,TRBJ2-1,CASSRRGTSRIEQFF,TGTGCCAGCAGCCGCCGGGGGACTAGTCGGATTGAGCAGTTCTTC
TRBV5-1,-,-,TRBJ2-1,CASSLGPWAGEQFF,TGCGCCAGCAGCTTGGGCCCTTGGGCGGGCGAGCAGTTCTTC
TRBV5-1,-,TRBD1,TRBJ1-2,CASSSTMGTGVSAGGYTF,TGCGCCAGCAGCTCGACAATGGGGACAGGGGTTTCCGCTGGCGGCTACACCTTC
TRBV6-5,-,-,TRBJ2-7,CASSYSSTLYEQYF,TGTGCCAGCAGTTACTCTTCCACTTTGTACGAGCAGTACTTC
TRBV11-3,-,TRBD1,TRBJ1-1,CASSKGRTGSNTEAFF,TGTGCCAGCAGCAAAGGTCGGACAGGTTCAAACACTGAAGCTTTCTTT
TRBV27,-,-,TRBJ2-5,CASSSEETQYF,TGTGCCAGCAGTTCTGAGGAGACCCAGTACTTC
TRBV10-1,-,-,TRBJ2-2,CASRKAWNTGELFF,TGCGCCAGCAGAAAAGCGTGGAACACCGGGGAGCTGTTTTTT
TRBV5-1,-,-,TRBJ2-7,CASSGARESYEQYF,TGCGCCAGCAGCGGGGCTCGGGAGAGCTACGAGCAGTACTTC